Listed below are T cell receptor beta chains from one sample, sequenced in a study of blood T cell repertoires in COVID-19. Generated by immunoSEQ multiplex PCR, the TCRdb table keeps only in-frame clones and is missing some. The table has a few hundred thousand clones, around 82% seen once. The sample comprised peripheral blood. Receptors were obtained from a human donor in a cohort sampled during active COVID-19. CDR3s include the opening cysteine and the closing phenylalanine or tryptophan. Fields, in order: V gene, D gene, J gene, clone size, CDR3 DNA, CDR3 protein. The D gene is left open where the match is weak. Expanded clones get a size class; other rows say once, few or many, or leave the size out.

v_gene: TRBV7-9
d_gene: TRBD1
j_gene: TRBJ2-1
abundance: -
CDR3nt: TGTGCCAGCAGCACGACAGGGGGAGACCCCTACAATGAGCAGTTCTTC
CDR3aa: CASSTTGGDPYNEQFF

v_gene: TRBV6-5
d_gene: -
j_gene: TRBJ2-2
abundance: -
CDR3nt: TGTGCCAGCAGTTACTCGCCAGGGGCGGGCACCGGGGAGCTGTTTTTT
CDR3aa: CASSYSPGAGTGELFF

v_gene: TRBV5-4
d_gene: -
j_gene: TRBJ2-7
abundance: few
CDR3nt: TGTGCCAGCAGCTTGGATTTGGAGAGCTCCTACGAGCAGTACTTC
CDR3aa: CASSLDLESSYEQYF

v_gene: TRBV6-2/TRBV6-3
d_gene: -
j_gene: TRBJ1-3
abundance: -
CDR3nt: TGTGCCAGCAGCTCCCGGCGGTCCGGAAACACCATATATTTT
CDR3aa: CASSSRRSGNTIYF

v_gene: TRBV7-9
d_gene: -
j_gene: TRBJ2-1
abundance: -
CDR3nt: TGTGCCAGCAGCCCACTAGGAAATGAGCAGTTCTTC
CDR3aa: CASSPLGNEQFF

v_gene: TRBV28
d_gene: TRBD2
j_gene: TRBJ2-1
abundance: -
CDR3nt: TGTGCCAGCAGTTTGACGGGACTAGCATATGAGCAGTTCTTC
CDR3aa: CASSLTGLAYEQFF

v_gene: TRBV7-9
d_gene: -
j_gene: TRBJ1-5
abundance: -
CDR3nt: TGTGCCAGCAGCTACAGGGAAGGTCAGCCCCAGCATTTT
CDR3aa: CASSYREGQPQHF

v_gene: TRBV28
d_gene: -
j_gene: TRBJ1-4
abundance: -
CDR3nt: TGTGCCAGCAGTTTGGCAGGGGACCCTAATGAAAAACTGTTTTTT
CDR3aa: CASSLAGDPNEKLFF

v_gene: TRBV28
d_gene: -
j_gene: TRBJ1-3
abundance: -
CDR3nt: TGTGCCAGCAGTACACCGGGACACTCAGGAAACACCATATATTTT
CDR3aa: CASSTPGHSGNTIYF

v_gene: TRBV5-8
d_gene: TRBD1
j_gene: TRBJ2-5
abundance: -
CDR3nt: TGTGCCAGCAGCATGTGGACAGGGGCCCCGGGGGAGACCCAGTACTTC
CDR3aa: CASSMWTGAPGETQYF

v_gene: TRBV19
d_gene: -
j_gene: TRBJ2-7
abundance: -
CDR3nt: TGTGCCAGTAGTCCCCGTGGGGCCCGTAGGTACGAGCAGTACTTC
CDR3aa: CASSPRGARRYEQYF